The 13 T cell receptor beta chains presented below share a single source sample, sequenced in a study of OX40 agonist ivuxolimab in advanced cancers. Assay used: immunoSEQ multiplex PCR; TCRdb lists only in-frame clones, some missing. The sample includes 50,000 to 75,000 clones, 86% of them seen just once. The source material was CD4+ or CD8+ T cells sorted from blood, sampled in a trial of the OX40 agonist ivuxolimab. These receptors came from an adult with an advanced solid tumor such as melanoma, head and neck, liver or kidney cancer.

The chain combines TRBV28 with TRBJ2-1; TRBD2 matches 12 bases. This CDR3 has 14 residues. Trimming at V came to 5 bases and at J to 5 bases, leaving 1 base not matched to a gene. Germline values: CDR1 MDHEN, CDR2 SYDVKM. As DNA, the CDR3 is TGTGCCAGCAGTCGGACTAGCGGGAACAATGAGCAGTTCTTC. Translating gives CASSRTSGNNEQFF.

This clone has more than one count but fewer than ten. The V and J genes are TRBV19 and TRBJ1-5; D perhaps matches TRBD1 (5 bases). The CDR3 spans 13 residues. V dropped 4 bases and J dropped 4 bases, with 8 bases sitting between them. Per germline, CDR1 LNHDA and CDR2 SQIVND (reference sequence). CDR3 amino acids: CASSTGTNQPQHF. CDR3 bases: TGTGCCAGTAGTACCGGGACGAATCAGCCCCAGCATTTT.

The CDR3 region has the DNA TGTGCCAGCAGTGACTCGAGTCAGGGGGGAGATACGCAGTATTTT. Translation: CASSDSSQGGDTQYF. The chain combines TRBV6-4 with TRBJ2-3; possibly TRBD1 for D (7 bases). The V gene lost 0 bases and the J gene lost 5 bases, with 12 bases spanning the gap. This CDR3 region has 15 residues. The germline V gene encodes CDR1 MRHNA and CDR2 SNTAGT.

The chain carries TRBV29-1 and TRBJ1-2; tentatively, D is TRBD1 (6 bases). The V end was cut by 6 bases, the J end by 4 bases, with 12 bases between. Germline-derived CDR1 and CDR2 are SQVTM and ANQGSEA. The CDR3 is 12 residues long. Here the CDR3 reads CSVVGGSYGYTF. CDR3 nucleotide sequence: TGCAGCGTAGTGGGGGGCTCCTATGGCTACACCTTC.

This chain links TRBV6-5 with TRBJ1-2, with 8 bases aligning to TRBD1. The V and J ends lost 6 bases and 7 bases, in that order; junction bases with no gene match: 4. This CDR3 comprises 12 residues. Germline V CDR1 and CDR2: MNHEY, SVGAGI. This chain's CDR3 is CASSHRGVGYTF. The CDR3 DNA reads TGTGCCAGCAGCCACAGGGGGGTTGGCTACACCTTC.

The gene calls are TRBV7-9 and TRBJ2-1, with 8 bases fitting TRBD1. Germline V lookup: CDR1 SEHNR, CDR2 FQNEAQ (reference sequence). V dropped 2 bases and J dropped 9; count of bases not matched to a gene: 6. The length of the CDR3 is 14 residues. For the CDR3, the DNA is TGTGCCAGCAGCTTAAGCCAGGGGGCGGGTGAGCAGTTCTTC. As protein: CASSLSQGAGEQFF.

The chain's CDR3 is CASSLDGVAYEQYF. The CDR3 coding sequence is TGTGCCAGCAGCTTAGATGGGGTCGCCTACGAGCAGTACTTC. The V gene is TRBV7-2, the J gene TRBJ2-7; D is unresolved. CDR1 and CDR2 from the germline V gene are SGHTA and FQGNSA. The V gene lost 1 base and the J gene lost 2 bases, with 9 bases spanning the gap. The CDR3 sequence is 14 residues long. Filled out from reference TRBV7-2 and TRBJ2-7, the complete variable domain reads GAGVSQSPSNKVTEKGKDVELRCDPISGHTALYWYRQSLGQGLEFLIYFQGNSAPDKSGLPSDRFSAERTGGSVSTLTIQRTQQEDSAVYLCASSLDGVAYEQYFGPGTRLTVT.

The genes are TRBV9 and TRBJ2-3; D is unclear. V shed 4 bases and J shed 6 bases, with 15 bases lying between them. This CDR3 spans 14 amino acids. Looked up from germline, CDR1 is SGDLS and CDR2 is YYNGEE. CDR3 sequence reads: CASSPPASADTQYF. CDR3 DNA: TGTGCCAGCAGCCCCCCCGCCAGCGCCGATACGCAGTATTTT.

This clone was observed a single time. V usage is TRBV28 and J usage is TRBJ1-5; 7 bases are a match to TRBD1. The V and J ends lost 5 bases and 9 bases, in that order; junction bases with no gene match: 13. This CDR3 is 15 amino acids long. Germline lookup yields CDR1 MDHEN and CDR2 SYDVKM. The CDR3 region is CASSLAGGAGRPQHF. The CDR3 DNA reads TGTGCCAGCAGTCTCGCAGGGGGGGCAGGACGGCCCCAGCATTTT.

This sequence joins TRBV27 and TRBJ1-6, with D uncertain. The germline V gene has CDR1 MNHEY and CDR2 SMNVEV (reference sequence). V lost 3 bases and J 8 bases, leaving 8 bases between the germline ends. The CDR3 extends over 13 amino acids. The CDR3 protein is CASSFNRDSPLHF. For the CDR3, the DNA is TGTGCCAGCAGTTTTAATAGGGATTCACCCCTCCACTTT.

This clone was counted once. This sequence joins TRBV19 and TRBJ2-2; no firm D call. The V gene lost 0 bases and the J gene lost 4 bases, with 3 bases spanning the gap. Germline V CDR1 and CDR2: LNHDA, SQIVND (reference sequence). The CDR3 loop spans 13 amino acids. DNA of the CDR3: TGTGCCAGTAGTATAGATCGCACCGGGGAGCTGTTTTTT. This sequence encodes CASSIDRTGELFF.

This clone was observed a few times. The rearrangement joins TRBV7-2 to TRBJ2-2; 10 bases fit TRBD1. The CDR3 spans 17 residues. V shed 5 bases, J shed 7 bases, and the junction held 13 bases outside the gene matches. The germline V gene has CDR1 SGHTA and CDR2 FQGNSA. The CDR3 sequence: CASSDRGLRLRRGELFF. The CDR3 nucleotides read TGTGCCAGCAGCGACAGGGGGCTGAGGCTTCGGCGCGGGGAGCTGTTTTTT.

The rearrangement links TRBV5-1 to TRBJ1-1; D may be TRBD1 (6 bases). V was trimmed by 3 bases and J by 5 bases, leaving 17 bases between them. This CDR3 is built from 15 residues. The germline V gene encodes CDR1 SGHRS and CDR2 YFSETQ. The CDR3 spells CASSWDTRVRTEAFF. CDR3 bases: TGCGCCAGCAGCTGGGACACCCGAGTAAGAACTGAAGCTTTCTTT.